Each of the 8 T cell receptor beta chains below was sequenced from the same sample in a study of beta chain features in type 1 diabetes. Every isolated RNA sample was fully reverse transcribed, so sequencing captured expressed TCRB transcripts. Data came from immunoSEQ multiplex PCR; TCRdb stores just in-frame clones and leaves some out. The data contain about 360,000 clones, about 12% of them seen just once; the ten biggest clones take up more than 0.015%. The sample comprised naive CD4+ T cells from blood. The receptors were sampled from a young man in good health.

This chain joins TRBV7-6 and TRBJ1-6, with TRBD1 identical over 9 bases. V lost 4 bases, J lost 7 bases, and 14 bases stayed unmatched. This CDR3 is built from 18 residues. Germline values: CDR1 SGHVS, CDR2 FNYEAQ. CDR3 in DNA: TGTGCCAGCAGCTCTACAACCGGGGCACAGGGGGCAAATTCACCCCTCCACTTT. Its translation: CASSSTTGAQGANSPLHF.

This clone was counted between two and nine times. The chain combines TRBV30 with TRBJ2-2, with D hard to call. The germline gives CDR1 GTSNPN, CDR2 SVGIG (reference sequence). This CDR3 contains 13 residues. Between the trimmed V and J ends, which lost 5 bases and 1 base, there was a span of 8 bases. CDR3 amino acids: CAWLPGNTGELFF. In nucleotides, the CDR3 is TGTGCCTGGCTACCCGGGAACACCGGGGAGCTGTTTTTT.

In its sample, this clone was seen a few times. The chain employs TRBV20-1 and TRBJ2-7; TRBD1 might be the D (6 bases). CDR3 length: 11 amino acids. Germline V gene sequence: CDR1 DFQATT, CDR2 SNEGSKA (reference sequence). Trimming took off 7 bases at V and 1 base at J, with 8 bases between the two ends. The CDR3: CSVGTSYEQYF. As DNA, the CDR3 is TGCAGTGTTGGGACATCCTACGAGCAGTACTTC.

This clone was counted a few times. This rearrangement joins TRBV30 to TRBJ2-1, with 9 bases identical to TRBD2. In germline, CDR1 is GTSNPN, CDR2 SVGIG (reference sequence). The CDR3 spans 14 residues. V gave up 5 bases and J gave up 5 bases; unmatched junction bases: 7. Written as DNA, the CDR3 is TGTGCCTGGGCCGCGGGGGGGAACCACAATGAGCAGTTCTTC. Translated: CAWAAGGNHNEQFF.

This clone was counted between two and nine times. This sequence joins TRBV11-2 and TRBJ1-4, with D tentatively TRBD1 (5 bases). The V gene lost 5 bases and the J gene lost 10 bases, with 17 bases spanning the gap. This CDR3 is 14 amino acids long. CDR1 SGHAT and CDR2 FQNNGV come from the germline V gene. The CDR3 loop reads CASSREAFRAKLFF. The CDR3 nucleotides are TGTGCCAGCAGCCGAGAAGCCTTCAGGGCAAAACTGTTTTTT.

The V call is TRBV7-8, the J call TRBJ1-1; a possible D gene is TRBD1 (6 bases). The CDR3 spans 18 residues. The germline V gene has CDR1 SGHVS and CDR2 FQNEAQ. V lost 0 bases and J lost 0, with 17 bases in between. The CDR3 bases are TGTGCCAGCAGCTTAGCTCTTGGCGGACAGCGGCTGAACACTGAAGCTTTCTTT. Translation: CASSLALGGQRLNTEAFF. Looking up the rest from reference TRBV7-8 and TRBJ1-1 gives the full variable domain: GAGVSQSPRYKVAKRGQDVALRCDPISGHVSLFWYQQALGQGPEFLTYFQNEAQLDKSGLPSDRFFAERPEGSVSTLKIQRTQQEDSAVYLCASSLALGGQRLNTEAFFGQGTRLTVV.

The chain links TRBV5-1 to TRBJ1-1, with D perhaps TRBD1 (5 bases). Germline-derived CDR1 and CDR2 are SGHRS and YFSETQ. This CDR3 has 15 residues. V lost 2 bases, J lost 3 bases, and 14 bases lay in between. The CDR3 sequence: CASSLGYSGDTEAFF. The DNA of the CDR3 is TGCGCCAGCAGCTTAGGGTACTCGGGGGACACTGAAGCTTTCTTT.

The rearrangement uses TRBV7-9 and TRBJ1-3; 9 positions agree with TRBD1. This CDR3 is built from 15 residues. The V segment lost 4 bases and the J segment 3 bases; nucleotides outside the gene matches: 4. CDR1 is SEHNR, CDR2 FQNEAQ, per germline (reference sequence). The CDR3 loop is CASSSGQGGGNTIYF. CDR3 nucleotides: TGTGCCAGCAGCTCGGGACAGGGAGGTGGAAACACCATATATTTT. Full variable domain (remainder filled in from reference TRBV7-9 and TRBJ1-3): DTGVSQNPRHKITKRGQNVTFRCDPISEHNRLYWYRQTLGQGPEFLTYFQNEAQLEKSRLLSDRFSAERPKGSFSTLEIQRTEQGDSAMYLCASSSGQGGGNTIYFGEGSWLTVV.